This section outlines one T cell receptor (beta chain) sequence together with its context. These data are taken from a study of cytomegalovirus exposure and HLA in healthy donors. Separate from the 666-subject first cohort, the approximately 120-subject validation cohort was the one that the donors belonged to. Produced via immunoSEQ multiplex PCR; TCRdb's table is partial and in-frame only. This sample has 200,000 to 250,000 clones, with 75% to 90% found just once. CDR1 is WNHNN and CDR2 is SYGVQD in the germline V gene (reference sequence). The ends were cut back, 2 bases at V and 3 bases at J, with 11 bases in the middle. This CDR3 has 14 amino acids.

Sequencing was performed on PBMCs. V usage is TRBV10-1 and J usage is TRBJ2-7, with D perhaps matching TRBD1 (5 bases). This TCR was sampled from a woman in her 30s in good health and CMV-seropositive. DNA of the CDR3: TGCGCCAGCAGTGAGGCTTCGACAGTCTACGAGCAGTACTTC. It encodes CASSEASTVYEQYF.